This note documents a single T cell receptor (beta chain) sequence. In this sample, this clonotype turned up a few times. Its antigen has not been determined. Per-nucleotide qualities are absent, and no much larger clonotype sits a single base away. These data belong to a study of blood T cells in healthy people across ages (dated by TCRdb to about 2015). Regarding the research as a whole: Template switching captured roughly one uniquely barcoded TCR beta cDNA molecule per two T cells in model experiments. Four age groups were formed from the donors: young (average 16 years), middle-aged (approximately 39), aged (62) and long-lived (around 82). The study analyzed two additional independent replicas of 1 million unique cDNA reads from the same blood draw for two donors, one aged 18 to 29 and one aged 80 or older. The study measured age-related changes in TCR beta repertoire diversity using deep sequencing normalized with unique cDNA molecular identifiers. To avoid experimental bias, donors of different ages were distributed randomly across sequencing lanes.

The investigation overall reported the following: The long-lived group showed more naive CD4+ T cells, fewer expanded clones and increased TCR diversity than the aged group, suggesting age selection. Bulk unsorted PBMC profiling prevented conclusive comparison of naive and antigen-experienced compartments. Estimates of total diversity based on one million sequenced T cells were considered lower bounds and underestimates. Observed TCR beta diversity per million T cells fell roughly linearly with age, and a significant reduction was already apparent by age about 43. The percentage of naive T cells measured by flow cytometry correlated strongly with observed TCR beta diversity. Because donor CMV infection status was unknown, age-related changes in expanded clonotypes were potentially confounded.

V gives up 3 bases and J gives up 8 bases, and the segment between their germline ends measures 10 bases. Based on the germline V gene, the CDR1 and CDR2 sequences are SGHTA and FQGNSA. Spanning cysteine to phenylalanine, the CDR3 consists of 12 amino acids. Only the CDR3 DNA stays, 36 bases, in frame from base 1. Libraries were constructed by 5' RACE. TCRdb names Illumina HiSeq 2500 as the instrument used. A second 7 to 11 cycle PCR used a sample-barcoded 5' primer and a J-beta primer mix. A template-switch 5' adaptor carrying 12 random nucleotides introduced a unique molecular identifier onto each TCR beta cDNA molecule. Each sample yielded at least 3 million CDR3-containing paired-end reads. First-strand cDNA synthesis was performed from all RNA using the Mint cDNA synthesis kit, with priming by a TRBC-specific oligonucleotide. Following uracil-DNA glycosylase treatment, all cDNA underwent a first 18-cycle PCR with the universal primers M1SS and BC2_uni_R. Under the source paper's analysis protocol: Normalization of each sample was performed by random selection of 1 million high-quality reads, each carrying a distinct molecular identifier. Instead of being binned into consensus sequences, reads with shared molecular identifiers were discarded. MiTCR, run with a Q25 quality threshold and the strictest error-elimination algorithm, handled CDR3 identification, clonotype clustering and error correction. A nonparametric unseen species model using Euler transformation provided a lower-bound estimate of total TCR beta diversity. TCRdb reprocessed the public reads (quality trimming at Q25 with fastp, clone calling with MiXCR) and kept in-frame beta chains. Each CDR3 protein appears once, grouped with its most common genes and DNA. The V and J calls were determined by TCRdb, not by the authors. This sample is represented by about a million distinct CDR3 sequences; roughly 52% of them were singletons. In total, the top ten clones hold 13% of the sample.

Systemically healthy Caucasian individuals from Russia, some 36 in total and aged roughly 6 to 100 years, were included as donors. Each donor gave 8 to 10 milliliters of peripheral blood, collected into EDTA-treated Vacutainer tubes. Ficoll-Paque density-gradient centrifugation was used to isolate PBMCs, with at least 6 million per sample. Trizol reagent was used to extract total RNA from the PBMCs, yielding at least 5 micrograms per sample. The percentages of naive CD45RAhigh/CD27high T cells were determined by flow cytometry on a PBMC aliquot from every donor. Recombination linked TRBV7-2 to TRBJ1-1; no D segment can be confidently identified. The source material was blood. The clonotype was recovered from a man aged 25-45 years in good health. The CDR3 reads CASSFYGLEAFF. In nucleotides, the sequence is TGTGCCAGCAGCTTCTACGGATTGGAAGCTTTCTTT.